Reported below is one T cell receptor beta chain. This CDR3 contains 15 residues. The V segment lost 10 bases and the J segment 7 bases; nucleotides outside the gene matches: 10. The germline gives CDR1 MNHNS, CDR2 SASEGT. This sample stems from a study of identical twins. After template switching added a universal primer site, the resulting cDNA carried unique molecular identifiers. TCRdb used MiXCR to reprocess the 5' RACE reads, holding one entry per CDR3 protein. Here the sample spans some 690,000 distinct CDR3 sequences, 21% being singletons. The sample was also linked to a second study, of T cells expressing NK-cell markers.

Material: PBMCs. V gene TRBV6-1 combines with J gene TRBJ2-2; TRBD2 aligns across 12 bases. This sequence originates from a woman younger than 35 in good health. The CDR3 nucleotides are TGTGCCACCCGACTAGCGGGAGTTGTGGGCGGGGAGCTGTTTTTT. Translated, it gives CATRLAGVVGGELFF.